This TCR beta chain is from a study of a mutant IDH1 vaccine in newly diagnosed glioma (dated by TCRdb to about 2021). Notes on the research overall: Patients were given eight vaccinations, in weeks 1, 3, 5, 7, 11, 15, 19 and 23, which matched visits V03 through V10. Before enrollment, patients had received standard therapy of radiotherapy alone, temozolomide alone, or radiochemotherapy with temozolomide; most received the combination. Of the 25 to 35 patients who were treated, about 62% were male and approximately 40% were female, and the mean age was around 41 years. Longitudinal TCRB deep sequencing was done for about two dozen treated patients, wherever samples were available for exploratory analyses. Peripheral blood was drawn at six visits: V03 (baseline), V05, V07, V10, V12 and V13. Vaccination began 4-6 weeks after radiotherapy alone, or alongside temozolomide cycles in the chemotherapy-containing groups.

The method behind the library was the immunoSEQ multiplex PCR assay. The hsTCRB Kit was used according to the manufacturer's protocol to amplify rearranged TCR beta chain sequences. TCRB libraries were sequenced on an Illumina MiSeq. In the source study's methods: The proprietary platform of the kit vendor was used for demultiplexing, trimming and gene mapping. TCRdb carries this immuneACCESS record with in-frame sequences only. Its versions omit some clonotypes, under half of them owing to an unresolved V gene in the studies checked, with the rest unexplained. V and J calls and clone size are as listed in that table; D and trimming were resolved from the DNA. The sample profile shows roughly 50,000 clones; roughly 81% of them were found once. Roughly 8.4% of the sample is in the top ten clones. According to the study, the label for this sample's time point signals: week 23, last vaccination. Every vaccine dose consisted of 300 ug of a 20-mer mutant IDH1 peptide in Montanide, administered subcutaneously together with topical imiquimod. Donors had newly diagnosed WHO grade 3 or 4 IDH1-mutant astrocytomas with loss of nuclear ATRX. The samples were drawn from NOA16, a multicentre, single-arm, open-label phase I trial in Germany that tested a mutant IDH1 peptide vaccine in humans for the first time. Genomic DNA for TCRB sequencing was isolated from EDTA blood with the DNeasy Blood and Tissue Kit.

Broader findings and caveats from the paper: PBMC samples for TCRB deep sequencing were selected based on availability. Immune responses induced by the vaccine were seen in 93.3% of patients across multiple MHC alleles. Changes in the top peripheral T cell clonotypes picked up by TCRB sequencing did not appear to be linked to pseudoprogression. It was noted by the authors that analyses of patient blood samples could not be reproduced owing to sample limitations.

Notes on this clone: The antigen this receptor binds is unknown. No base qualities exist here, and no much larger clone lies one base off it.

CDR1 and CDR2 were assigned from the germline V gene (reference sequence) as LNHNV and YYDKDF. Trimming costs V 3 bases and J 0 bases, and their ends lie 11 bases apart. Reading from cysteine to phenylalanine, the CDR3 counts 15 amino acids. Left in the record is the CDR3 DNA by itself, 45 bases read in frame from the first base. The specimen was PBMCs, collected from a glioma patient whose treatment included an IDH1 peptide vaccine. Rearrangement joined TRBV15 to TRBJ1-1; a tentative D match to TRBD1 spans 5 bases. The TCR was taken from a woman in her thirties or forties with glioma. Some clones in this sample may be carry-over from other donors' samples. The CDR3 region reads CATSRETVLNTEAFF. The sequenced DNA is TGTGCCACCAGCAGGGAGACAGTCCTGAACACTGAAGCTTTCTTT.